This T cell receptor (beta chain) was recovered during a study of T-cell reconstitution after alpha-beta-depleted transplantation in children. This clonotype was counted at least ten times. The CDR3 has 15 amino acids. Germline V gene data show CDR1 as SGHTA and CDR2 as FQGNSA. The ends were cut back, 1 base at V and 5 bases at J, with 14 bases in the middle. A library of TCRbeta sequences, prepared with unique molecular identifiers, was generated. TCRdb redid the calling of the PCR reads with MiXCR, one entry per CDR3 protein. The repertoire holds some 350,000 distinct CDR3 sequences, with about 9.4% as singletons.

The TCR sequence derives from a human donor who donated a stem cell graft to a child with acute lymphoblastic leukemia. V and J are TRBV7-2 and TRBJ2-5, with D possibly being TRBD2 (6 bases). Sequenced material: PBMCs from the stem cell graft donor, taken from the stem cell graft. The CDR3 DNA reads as TGTGCCAGCAGCTTAGAATGGGGGGTTGGGGAGACCCAGTACTTC. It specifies CASSLEWGVGETQYF.